This T cell receptor (beta chain) derives from a study of identical twins. Findings of the study overall: With beta out-of-frame sequences, excess sharing by twins was weaker. Insertion counts were lower in abundant cord blood beta clonotypes, a trend that memory repertoires did not show. With monozygotic twins, out-of-frame TCR alpha sharing exceeded what models estimated.

In the case of this clonotype: What it recognizes is unknown.

TCRdb re-analysed the 5' RACE reads in MiXCR, keeping a single row per CDR3 protein. The sample consists of around 650,000 distinct CDR3 sequences, under 8.5% of them appearing once. This sample was shared with a second study, whose subject was yellow fever vaccine responses in identical twins.

Material: PBMCs. The source of this sequence is a woman aged 18-29 years in good health.

In DNA, the CDR3 is TGTGCCAGCAGCTACTACAGGGGTTCCGGGGAGCTGTTTTTT. It codes for CASSYYRGSGELFF. The chain combines TRBV7-2 with TRBJ2-2; the match to TRBD1 covers 7 bases. The CDR3 sequence is 14 residues long. Germline V gives CDR1 SGHTA, CDR2 FQGNSA. V dropped 4 bases and J dropped 6; count of bases not matched to a gene: 5.